This TCR beta chain was identified during a study of T cells in severe cutaneous drug reactions. Study background: Enrolled patients had probable or definite SJS/TEN or DRESS per RegiSCAR.

TCR subtype-specific primers in iRepertoire multiplex PCR prepared libraries for bulk and single-cell sequencing. Bulk TCR libraries started from roughly 100-500 ng RNA per sample. TCRdb reanalyzed the multiplex PCR reads and collapses them to one entry per CDR3 protein, without DNA. Reported are over a thousand distinct CDR3 sequences; the ten largest clones contain approximately 16%. Study outcomes and limitations: Tolerant-control and healthy-donor PBMC lacked or rarely had the public CDR3 found in blisters.

Sequenced patients had Stevens-Johnson syndrome or toxic epidermal necrolysis caused by carbamazepine. The germline CDR1 and CDR2 sequences are ENHRY and SYGVKD. CDR3 length equals 13 residues. Concerning this clonotype: Its antigen is still unknown.

Sequences were obtained from PBMCs. The chain uses TRBV10-3 and TRBJ2-7; TCRdb returns TRBD1, unconfirmable since there is no DNA. The clonotype comes from a human donor with Stevens-Johnson syndrome, a severe cutaneous drug reaction. The CDR3 spells CAISLTETYEQYF.